This passage covers 27 T cell receptor beta chains from one sample sequenced in a study of blood T cells in healthy people across ages. Combining a sample-barcoded 5' primer with a J-beta primer mix, a second PCR ran for roughly 7 to 11 cycles. TCRdb reanalysed the 5' RACE reads using MiXCR and keeps one entry per CDR3 protein. The sample has around 1,900,000 distinct CDR3 sequences, roughly 43% seen once. Sequenced sample: blood. The receptors shown here come from a human donor in good health.

The chain combines TRBV4-1 with TRBJ2-7; 7 bases match TRBD1. Germline CDR1 is MGHRA and CDR2 is YSYEKL. V shed 3 bases, J shed 3 bases, and the junction held 8 bases outside the gene matches. The CDR3 has 15 amino acids. The CDR3 sequence: CASSQPTGRHYEQYF. The DNA of the CDR3 is TGCGCCAGCAGCCAGCCGACAGGGCGCCACTACGAGCAGTACTTC.

This clonotype occurred a few times. The rearrangement uses TRBV6-1 and TRBJ2-5; 8 nucleotides line up with TRBD2. This CDR3 region has 14 residues. Germline lookup yields CDR1 MNHNS and CDR2 SASEGT. CDR3 coding DNA: TGTGCGGGGAGCGGGGGCCCCGGGTTGGAGACCCAGTACTTC. It codes for CAGSGGPGLETQYF.

The V and J genes are TRBV4-1 and TRBJ2-4; 8 bases line up with TRBD2. This CDR3 has 14 amino acids. V trimming: 3 bases; J trimming: 13 bases; junction bases outside the gene matches: 11. The germline V gene encodes CDR1 MGHRA and CDR2 YSYEKL. CDR3 protein: CASSQPAKAGEQYF. The CDR3 nucleotides are TGCGCCAGCAGCCAGCCCGCTAAAGCGGGGGAGCAGTACTTC.

The chain couples TRBV6-5 to TRBJ1-2; TRBD1 might be the D (6 bases). Trimming took off 5 bases at V and 8 bases at J, with 21 bases between the two ends. The V gene's germline CDR1 is MNHEY and CDR2 SVGAGI. The CDR3 loop spans 15 amino acids. This CDR3 reads CASSPTPARRGGYTF. The CDR3 nucleotides read TGTGCCAGCAGTCCAACACCGGCCAGAAGGGGGGGCTACACCTTC.

The CDR3 region has the DNA TGTGCTGTATCGAGGGCCCAGCGGGGGGCCCAAGAGACCCAGTACTTC. Translated: CAVSRAQRGAQETQYF. This chain links TRBV10-3 with TRBJ2-5; 9 nucleotides agree with TRBD2. Germline V CDR1 and CDR2: ENHRY, SYGVKD. The CDR3 runs to 16 residues.

This clonotype showed up just a few times. The rearrangement joins TRBV4-1 to TRBJ2-1; TRBD2 aligns across 10 bases. Germline V gene data show CDR1 as MGHRA and CDR2 as YSYEKL. Germline trimming cut 3 bases from V and 3 bases from J; bases unmatched to any gene: 8. This CDR3 contains 17 residues. The CDR3 loop reads CASSQVSGGTFYNEQFF. Written as DNA, the CDR3 is TGCGCCAGCAGCCAGGTTAGCGGGGGGACATTCTACAATGAGCAGTTCTTC.

The chain links TRBV7-9 to TRBJ2-1; TRBD1 might be the D (5 bases). The germline V gene has CDR1 SEHNR and CDR2 FQNEAQ (reference sequence). CDR3 size: 16 residues. Trimming took off 2 bases at V and 1 base at J, with 12 bases between the two ends. The CDR3 coding sequence is TGTGCCAGCAGCTTATGGTCAGGGTTTTCCTACAATGAGCAGTTCTTC. Residues: CASSLWSGFSYNEQFF. The full variable domain, its missing parts supplied by reference TRBV7-9 and TRBJ2-1, is DTGVSQNPRHKITKRGQNVTFRCDPISEHNRLYWYRQTLGQGPEFLTYFQNEAQLEKSRLLSDRFSAERPKGSFSTLEIQRTEQGDSAMYLCASSLWSGFSYNEQFFGPGTRLTVL.

This clonotype was seen only a few times. This chain joins TRBV4-2 and TRBJ2-5; D unresolved. Germline CDR1 and CDR2: LGHNA and YNFKEQ. CDR3 length: 15 residues. V lost 0 bases to trimming and J lost 2 bases, with 10 bases between them. CDR3 amino acids: CASSQDRLGQETQYF. DNA for the CDR3: TGTGCCAGCAGCCAAGATAGGTTGGGACAAGAGACCCAGTACTTC.

This clonotype has just a few counts. The J gene is TRBJ1-2, the V gene TRBV7-2; D is unresolved. Trimming cost V 0 bases and J 3 bases, with 11 bases left between them. CDR1 and CDR2 (germline): SGHTA, FQGNSA. There are 15 residues in the CDR3. The CDR3 here is CASSLARTSDYGYTF. The CDR3, as DNA: TGTGCCAGCAGCTTAGCGAGAACCTCAGACTATGGCTACACCTTC.

This chain connects TRBV6-2 or TRBV6-3 to TRBJ1-6, with 7 bases fitting TRBD1. Germline CDR1 and CDR2: MNHEY and SVGEGT. The CDR3 covers 15 residues. Trimming at V came to 7 bases and at J to 7 bases, leaving 10 bases not matched to a gene. Here the CDR3 DNA reads TGTGCCAGCATCGGTGACAGGGTTTGGAATTCACCCCTCCACTTT. Its translation: CASIGDRVWNSPLHF.

The chain carries TRBV20-1 and TRBJ2-5; D might be TRBD2 (5 bases). The CDR3 is 15 residues long. V was cut by 4 bases and J by 5 bases, with 20 bases left in between. Germline CDR1 is DFQATT and CDR2 is SNEGSKA (reference sequence). This CDR3 reads CSANGIRPIRETQYF. The CDR3 region has the DNA TGCAGTGCTAACGGGATTAGACCTATTAGGGAGACCCAGTACTTC.

The rearrangement links TRBV7-3 to TRBJ2-1; 7 bases are shared with TRBD1. V shed 6 bases, J shed 7 bases, and the junction held 15 bases outside the gene matches. This CDR3 spans 16 amino acids. Germline values: CDR1 SGHTA, CDR2 FQGTGA. The CDR3 here is CASSPYPLTGENEQFF. In DNA form, the CDR3 reads TGTGCCAGCAGTCCGTATCCACTCACAGGGGAAAATGAGCAGTTCTTC.

The chain is built from TRBV6-1 and TRBJ1-1; tentatively, D is TRBD1 (6 bases). The germline V gene has CDR1 MNHNS and CDR2 SASEGT. The CDR3 totals 12 residues. The ends were cut back, 7 bases at V and 3 bases at J, with 9 bases in the middle. The CDR3 region is CASKGVDTEAFF. The DNA of the CDR3 is TGTGCCAGCAAGGGGGTGGACACTGAAGCTTTCTTT.

In this sample, this clonotype turned up once. Relative to the germline gene, one junction end is altered; a read error may explain this. V gene TRBV7-2 combines with J gene TRBJ1-2; D might be TRBD1 (5 bases). In germline, CDR1 is SGHTA, CDR2 FQGNSA. This CDR3 comprises 13 residues. The CDR3 spells CASSSGFRYGHTF. The CDR3 DNA is TGTGCCAGCAGTTCAGGGTTTAGGTATGGCCACACCTTC.

This chain uses TRBV12-3 or TRBV12-4 with TRBJ1-6; D not certain. The CDR3 spans 14 residues. V lost 6 bases and J 10 bases, leaving 16 bases between the germline ends. The CDR3 here is CASSLTWALSPLHF. In DNA, the CDR3 is TGTGCCAGCAGCCTTACATGGGCTCTGTCACCCCTCCACTTT.

This clonotype was seen only a few times. The chain is built from TRBV20-1 and TRBJ2-5, with 8 positions matching TRBD1. Germline V gene data show CDR1 as DFQATT and CDR2 as SNEGSKA (reference sequence). The junction had 8 bases not matched to a gene; V was cut back by 0 bases and J by 2 bases. This CDR3 has 16 residues. CDR3 protein: CSARDRMDREQETQYF. The CDR3 bases are TGCAGTGCTAGAGATAGGATGGACAGGGAGCAAGAGACCCAGTACTTC.

The chain uses TRBV3-1 and TRBJ1-5; TRBD1 might be the D (5 bases). Germline values: CDR1 LGHDT, CDR2 YNNKEL (reference sequence). With 0 bases removed from V and 2 bases from J, the gap between germline ends came to 11 bases. This CDR3 has 16 amino acids. The CDR3 nucleotides read TGTGCCAGCAGCCAAGATGGGGCCGGACGCAATCAGCCCCAGCATTTT. As protein: CASSQDGAGRNQPQHF.

This clonotype was found a few times. V gene TRBV5-1 combines with J gene TRBJ2-7, with D perhaps matching TRBD2 (6 bases). The V gene's germline CDR1 is SGHRS and CDR2 YFSETQ. The CDR3 loop spans 14 amino acids. Trimming stripped 2 bases from V and 3 bases from J, with 12 bases between. The CDR3 DNA reads TGCGCCAGCAGCTTAGGCGGGGTTAACTACGAGCAGTACTTC. Residues: CASSLGGVNYEQYF. Looking up the rest from reference TRBV5-1 and TRBJ2-7 gives the full variable domain: KAGVTQTPRYLIKTRGQQVTLSCSPISGHRSVSWYQQTPGQGLQFLFEYFSETQRNKGNFPGRFSGRQFSNSRSEMNVSTLELGDSALYLCASSLGGVNYEQYFGPGTRLTVT.

The chain employs TRBV11-2 and TRBJ1-1; D ambiguous. This CDR3 has 13 amino acids. Germline assignment: CDR1 SGHAT and CDR2 FQNNGV. V lost 2 bases, J lost 8 bases, and 12 bases lay in between. The CDR3 loop reads CASSLFSESEAFF. The DNA of the CDR3 is TGTGCCAGCAGCTTATTTTCGGAATCAGAAGCTTTCTTT.

This chain connects TRBV7-2 to TRBJ2-7, with D possibly matching TRBD2 (6 bases). Germline V CDR1 and CDR2: SGHTA, FQGNSA. This CDR3 contains 12 residues. V lost 4 bases, J lost 8 bases, and 12 bases lay in between. CDR3 sequence reads: CASSSRAGKQYF. The CDR3 region has the DNA TGTGCCAGCAGCTCGAGGGCGGGGAAGCAGTACTTC.

The chain couples TRBV2 to TRBJ2-1, with TRBD1 matching 9 bases. V lost 5 bases, J lost 6 bases, and 14 bases stayed unmatched. Germline CDR1 SNHLY, CDR2 FYNNEI. The CDR3 has 17 residues. CDR3 nucleotide sequence: TGTGCCAGCAGTCAACCCCGGGACAGGGAGGTGGTCAATGAGCAGTTCTTC. This encodes CASSQPRDREVVNEQFF. The complete variable domain, with remaining parts taken from reference TRBV2 and TRBJ2-1, reads EPEVTQTPSHQVTQMGQEVILRCVPISNHLYFYWYRQILGQKVEFLVSFYNNEISEKSEIFDDQFSVERPDGSNFTLKIRSTKLEDSAMYFCASSQPRDREVVNEQFFGPGTRLTVL.

In this sample, this clonotype turned up a few times. This sequence joins TRBV29-1 and TRBJ1-2; 7 nucleotides match TRBD1. The trim removed 6 bases at V and 4 bases at J, leaving 5 bases unmatched. This CDR3 comprises 12 residues. Germline-derived CDR1 and CDR2 are SQVTM and ANQGSEA. CDR3: CSVEGTAYGYTF. DNA of the CDR3: TGCAGCGTCGAGGGGACAGCCTATGGCTACACCTTC.

As to this clonotype: Because the CDR3 is missing its conserved closing phenylalanine or tryptophan, this is likely a read error. This rearrangement joins TRBV7-2 to TRBJ2-1, with D possibly being TRBD1 (5 bases). This CDR3 is built from 15 residues. The germline V and J ends were trimmed by 3 bases and 3 bases, with 12 bases remaining between them. Germline-derived CDR1 and CDR2 are SGHTA and FQGNSA. The CDR3 reads CASSLLGRDYNEQFL. CDR3 nucleotide sequence: TGTGCCAGCAGCTTGCTGGGCAGGGACTACAATGAGCAGTTCCTC.

The chain uses TRBV20-1 and TRBJ1-2; 7 bases match TRBD1. Germline V gene lookup returns CDR1 DFQATT and CDR2 SNEGSKA (reference sequence). This CDR3 spans 12 amino acids. V was clipped by 6 bases and J by 6 bases; unmatched bases: 7. The CDR3 sequence: CSASRGLDGYTF. The CDR3 DNA reads TGCAGTGCCAGTAGGGGGCTGGATGGCTACACCTTC.

This clonotype turned up a few times. The chain employs TRBV10-3 and TRBJ2-5; D perhaps matches TRBD2 (5 bases). The CDR3 is 14 amino acids. V lost 5 bases and J 5 bases, leaving 15 bases between the germline ends. The germline V gene has CDR1 ENHRY and CDR2 SYGVKD. For the CDR3, the DNA is TGTGCCATCAGTTTGACCTCAACGGGGGAGACCCAGTACTTC. It is translated as CAISLTSTGETQYF.

The chain uses TRBV12-3 or TRBV12-4 and TRBJ1-3; possibly TRBD1 for D (6 bases). This CDR3 spans 13 amino acids. V gave up 7 bases and J gave up 5 bases, with 12 bases separating them. The CDR3 spells CASTPDRRNTIYF. CDR3 bases: TGTGCCAGCACCCCGGACAGACGAAACACCATATATTTT.

This clonotype has only a few counts. The chain couples TRBV5-1 to TRBJ2-7, with 7 bases aligning to TRBD1. The germline gives CDR1 SGHRS, CDR2 YFSETQ. V dropped 3 bases and J dropped 3; count of bases not matched to a gene: 9. The CDR3 runs 15 residues. CDR3 in DNA: TGCGCCAGCAGCTGGAACGGACAGGCGTTCTACGAGCAGTACTTC. This gives the protein CASSWNGQAFYEQYF. Variable domain in full (rest from reference TRBV5-1 and TRBJ2-7): KAGVTQTPRYLIKTRGQQVTLSCSPISGHRSVSWYQQTPGQGLQFLFEYFSETQRNKGNFPGRFSGRQFSNSRSEMNVSTLELGDSALYLCASSWNGQAFYEQYFGPGTRLTVT.